The T cell receptor (beta chain) under discussion was sequenced for a study of cytomegalovirus exposure and HLA in healthy donors. Regarding the study as a whole: TCR beta sequences numbering under 20,000 were associated with HLA alleles at 0.05 false discovery rate in a later analysis. Productive status was seen about 90% or about 30% of the time for most TCR beta V segments in an earlier analysis. In a later analysis, V- and J-gene trimming of beta chains associated with a DCLRE1C missense variant, replicated independently. As a later analysis revealed, the rate of TCR association differed by HLA locus, with DRB1 most and HLA-C fewest.

The germline CDR1 and CDR2 sequences are SGHVS and FQNEAQ. The germline V and J ends were trimmed by 0 bases and 7 bases, with 12 bases remaining between them. This CDR3 spans 14 amino acids. Turning to this clone: What it binds is unknown.

The PCR employed 60 Vbeta primers together with 13 Jbeta primers. Sequencing was performed with immunoSEQ multiplex PCR; in TCRdb, only in-frame clones are kept and a portion is missing. The table records 90,000 to 110,000 clones, roughly 80% of them present only once. The chain links TRBV7-8 to TRBJ1-1; D gene uncertain. Sequenced input: PBMCs. This clonotype was sampled from a woman in her 40s in good health and CMV-seropositive. The CDR3 reads CASSLAGAYYEAFF. Here the CDR3 DNA reads TGTGCCAGCAGCTTAGCCGGAGCTTACTATGAAGCTTTCTTT. The variable domain in full, with the rest retrieved from reference TRBV7-8 and TRBJ1-1, is GAGVSQSPRYKVAKRGQDVALRCDPISGHVSLFWYQQALGQGPEFLTYFQNEAQLDKSGLPSDRFFAERPEGSVSTLKIQRTQQEDSAVYLCASSLAGAYYEAFFGQGTRLTVV.